This T cell receptor (beta chain) came from a study of siplizumab effects on memory and regulatory T cells (dated by TCRdb to between 2017 and 2020). Notes on the research overall: The study examined how the anti-CD2 antibody siplizumab affects alloreactive T-cell subsets in allogeneic mixed lymphocyte reactions built from human PBMCs. Summary of the overall study and its limitations: Whether proliferating Tregs from siplizumab cultures were suppressive was not functionally confirmed. Because sequences at frequencies below about 10^-5 were poorly captured, only a minor fraction of alloreactive clones could be mapped back to unstimulated subsets. Among mappable alloreactive CD4+ clones, an average Treg-derived fraction of less than 70% was observed with siplizumab, compared with 25% to 30% in control reactions. Siplizumab significantly reduced the cumulative frequency of alloreactive sequences traceable to unstimulated CD4+ memory T cells. For roughly 80-96% of proliferating CD4+ or CD8+ clones, no naive or memory phenotype could be assigned. Unstimulated naive T cells appeared to be more diverse than memory T cells, and naive cells seemed to make a substantial contribution to the alloresponse.

Library construction relied on the immunoSEQ multiplex PCR assay. Each sample had 10^5 or so TCR templates assayed by the deep sequencing platform. Genomic DNA extracted from sorted T cells was used for TCRbeta CDR3 sequencing. The study's processing was this. The R programming language was used for clonal analysis of TCRbeta CDR3 data. Unstimulated samples were compared with post-reaction CFSE-low samples to define alloreactive CD4+ and CD8+ clones. Alloreactive CD4+ clones were assigned to regulatory or non-regulatory origin by matching sequences to sorted unstimulated Treg and non-Treg repertoires. TCRdb mirrors the immuneACCESS table, restricted to in-frame sequences. Some clones are absent from its copies; in checked studies, under half trace to an unresolved V gene, and the reason for the others is unknown. V and J calls and clone size are given by that table; D and trimming were obtained from the DNA. The sample table contains roughly 62,000 clones; only one count was recorded for over 85% of them. 30% to 40% of the sample is in the top ten clones.

Sorted unstimulated T cells and proliferating T cells recovered from mixed lymphocyte reactions underwent TCRbeta CDR3 sequencing. Fresh whole blood from around 11 HLA-typed healthy donors was used to isolate PBMCs. From V the trimming removes 4 bases and from J it removes 8 bases, while the gene matches leave 7 bases of the junction unaccounted for. Taken from the germline V gene, the CDR1 and CDR2 loops are SGHRS and YFSETQ. The CDR3 contains 14 residues, cysteine and phenylalanine counted. Only the CDR3 DNA is retained, 42 bases long and in frame from the first base. This clone appeared a few times. The clone's antigen remains unknown. Base qualities are not provided; no much larger clone lies one nucleotide away.

The chain was built from TRBV5-1 and TRBJ1-2; 11 junctional bases match TRBD1. The source material was CD8+ T cells sorted from blood. This receptor was identified in a human donor in good health. The DNA sequence is TGCGCCAGCAGCCAAGGACAGGGGGCGGAAGGCTACACCTTC. This encodes CASSQGQGAEGYTF.